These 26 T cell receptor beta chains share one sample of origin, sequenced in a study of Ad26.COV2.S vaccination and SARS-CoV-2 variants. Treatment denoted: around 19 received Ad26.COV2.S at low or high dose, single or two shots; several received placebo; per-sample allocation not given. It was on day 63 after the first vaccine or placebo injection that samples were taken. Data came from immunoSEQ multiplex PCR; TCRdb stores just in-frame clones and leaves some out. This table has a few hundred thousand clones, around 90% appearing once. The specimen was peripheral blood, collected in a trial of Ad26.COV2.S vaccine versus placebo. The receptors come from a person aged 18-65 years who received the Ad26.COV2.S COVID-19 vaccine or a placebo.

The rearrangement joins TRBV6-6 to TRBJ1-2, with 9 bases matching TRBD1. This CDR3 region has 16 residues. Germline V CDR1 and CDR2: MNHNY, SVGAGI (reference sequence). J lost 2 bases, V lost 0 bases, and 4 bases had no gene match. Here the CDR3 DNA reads TGTGCCAGCAGTTACTCCTCAGGGACAGGGAACTATGGCTACACCTTC. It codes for CASSYSSGTGNYGYTF.

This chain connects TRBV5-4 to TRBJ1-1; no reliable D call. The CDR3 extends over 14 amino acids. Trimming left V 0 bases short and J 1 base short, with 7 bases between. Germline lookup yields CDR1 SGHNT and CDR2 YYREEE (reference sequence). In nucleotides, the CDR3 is TGTGCCAGCAGCTTGGTTCACTCGAACACTGAAGCTTTCTTT. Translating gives CASSLVHSNTEAFF.

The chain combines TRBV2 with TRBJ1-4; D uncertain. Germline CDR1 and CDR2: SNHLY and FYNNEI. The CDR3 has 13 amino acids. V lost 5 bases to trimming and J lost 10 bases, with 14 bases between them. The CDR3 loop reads CASSRDLAGKLFF. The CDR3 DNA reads TGTGCCAGCAGTAGAGACCTGGCAGGAAAACTGTTTTTT.

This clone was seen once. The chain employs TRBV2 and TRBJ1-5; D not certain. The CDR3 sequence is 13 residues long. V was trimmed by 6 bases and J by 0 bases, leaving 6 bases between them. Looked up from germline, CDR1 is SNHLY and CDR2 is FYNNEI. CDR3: CASRDISNQPQHF. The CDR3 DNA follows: TGTGCCAGCAGAGACATTAGCAATCAGCCCCAGCATTTT.

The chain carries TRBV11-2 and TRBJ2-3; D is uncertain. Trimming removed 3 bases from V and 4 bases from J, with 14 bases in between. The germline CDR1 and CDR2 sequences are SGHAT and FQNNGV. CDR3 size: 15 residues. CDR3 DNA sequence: TGTGCCAGCAGCTTTCGCGCCCCCTCTGCAGATACGCAGTATTTT. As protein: CASSFRAPSADTQYF.

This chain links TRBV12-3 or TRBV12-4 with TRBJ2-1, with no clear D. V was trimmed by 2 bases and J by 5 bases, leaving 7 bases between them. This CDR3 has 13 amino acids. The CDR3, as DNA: TGTGCCAGCAGTTTAAACGAAAACAATGAGCAGTTCTTC. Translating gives CASSLNENNEQFF.

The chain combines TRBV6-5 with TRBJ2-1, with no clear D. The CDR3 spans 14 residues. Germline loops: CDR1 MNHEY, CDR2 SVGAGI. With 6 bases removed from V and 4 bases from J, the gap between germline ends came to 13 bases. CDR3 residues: CASSPSSSYNEQFF. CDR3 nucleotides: TGTGCCAGCAGCCCCAGCAGCAGTTACAATGAGCAGTTCTTC.

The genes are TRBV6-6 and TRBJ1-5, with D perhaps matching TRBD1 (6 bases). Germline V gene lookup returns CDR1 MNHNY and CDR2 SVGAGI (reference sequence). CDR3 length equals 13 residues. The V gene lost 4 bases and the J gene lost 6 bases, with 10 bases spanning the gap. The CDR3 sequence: CASSSDRPQPQHF. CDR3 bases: TGTGCCAGCAGTTCGGACAGACCTCAGCCCCAGCATTTT.

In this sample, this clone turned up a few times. Here the CDR3 DNA reads TGCGCCAGCAGTTTTGGAAACACCATATATTTT. This encodes CASSFGNTIYF. J is TRBJ1-3 and V is TRBV5-1; unclear D gene. Germline V CDR1 and CDR2: SGHRS, YFSETQ. This CDR3 region has 11 residues. V gave up 5 bases and J gave up 3 bases, with 3 bases separating them.

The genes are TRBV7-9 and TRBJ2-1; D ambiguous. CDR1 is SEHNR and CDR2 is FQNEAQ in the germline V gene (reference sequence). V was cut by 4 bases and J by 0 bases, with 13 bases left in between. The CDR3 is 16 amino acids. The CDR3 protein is CASSSVRSSSYNEQFF. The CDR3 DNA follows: TGTGCCAGCAGCTCCGTGAGGTCCAGCTCCTACAATGAGCAGTTCTTC.

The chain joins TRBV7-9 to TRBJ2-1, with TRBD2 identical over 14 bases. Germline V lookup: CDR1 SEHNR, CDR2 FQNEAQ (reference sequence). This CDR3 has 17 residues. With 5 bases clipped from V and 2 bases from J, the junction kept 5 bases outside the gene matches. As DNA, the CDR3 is TGTGCCAGCAGCCAGGGACTAGCGGGAGAGGCCTACAATGAGCAGTTCTTC. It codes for CASSQGLAGEAYNEQFF.

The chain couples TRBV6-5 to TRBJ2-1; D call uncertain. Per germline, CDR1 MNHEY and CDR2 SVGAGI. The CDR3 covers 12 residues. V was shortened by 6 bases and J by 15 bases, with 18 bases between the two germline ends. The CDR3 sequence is CASSQDTRFLFF. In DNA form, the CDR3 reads TGTGCCAGCAGCCAAGACACCAGGTTTTTGTTCTTC.

This CDR3 is CASSPLRVGGELFF. The CDR3 DNA is TGTGCCAGCAGCCCATTAAGGGTCGGCGGGGAGCTGTTTTTT. The chain couples TRBV7-2 to TRBJ2-2; D is ambiguous. Germline assignment: CDR1 SGHTA and CDR2 FQGNSA. With 5 bases removed from V and 7 bases from J, the gap between germline ends came to 14 bases. The CDR3 has 14 amino acids.

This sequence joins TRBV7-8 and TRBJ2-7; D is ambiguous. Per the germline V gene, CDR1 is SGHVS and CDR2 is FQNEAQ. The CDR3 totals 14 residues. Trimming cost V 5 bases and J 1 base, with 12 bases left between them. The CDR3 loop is CASSPPSQSYEQYF. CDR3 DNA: TGTGCCAGCAGCCCCCCGTCCCAATCCTACGAGCAGTACTTC.

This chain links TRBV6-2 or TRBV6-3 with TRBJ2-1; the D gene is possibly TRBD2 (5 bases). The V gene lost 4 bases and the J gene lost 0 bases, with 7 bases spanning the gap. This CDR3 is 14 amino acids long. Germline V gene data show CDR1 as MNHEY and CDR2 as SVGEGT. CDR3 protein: CASSLSGSYNEQFF. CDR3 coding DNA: TGTGCCAGCAGTTTAAGCGGCTCCTACAATGAGCAGTTCTTC.

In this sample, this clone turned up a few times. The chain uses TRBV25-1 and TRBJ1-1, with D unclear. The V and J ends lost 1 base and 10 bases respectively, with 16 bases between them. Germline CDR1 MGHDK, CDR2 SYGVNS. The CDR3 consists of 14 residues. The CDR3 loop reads CASSESVAGKLAFF. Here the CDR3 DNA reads TGTGCCAGCAGTGAATCGGTGGCGGGAAAGCTAGCTTTCTTT.

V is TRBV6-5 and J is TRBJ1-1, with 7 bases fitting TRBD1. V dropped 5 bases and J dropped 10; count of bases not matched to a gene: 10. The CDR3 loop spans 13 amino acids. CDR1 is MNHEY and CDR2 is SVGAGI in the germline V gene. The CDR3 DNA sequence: TGTGCCAGCAGTACTAGACAGGGTTGGGTAGCTTTCTTT. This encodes CASSTRQGWVAFF.

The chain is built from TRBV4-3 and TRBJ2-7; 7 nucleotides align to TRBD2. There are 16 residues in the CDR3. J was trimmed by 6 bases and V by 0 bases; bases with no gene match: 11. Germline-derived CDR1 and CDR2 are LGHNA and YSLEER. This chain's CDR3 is CASSQDGAGDVPEQYF. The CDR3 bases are TGCGCCAGCAGCCAAGATGGTGCGGGAGATGTTCCCGAGCAGTACTTC.

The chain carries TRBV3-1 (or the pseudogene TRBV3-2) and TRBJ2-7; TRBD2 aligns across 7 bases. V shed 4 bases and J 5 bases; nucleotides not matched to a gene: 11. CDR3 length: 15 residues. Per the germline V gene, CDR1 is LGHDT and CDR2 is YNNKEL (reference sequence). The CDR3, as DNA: TGTGCCAGCAGCCGGTATAGCGGGCCGGGGAACGAGCAGTACTTC. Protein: CASSRYSGPGNEQYF.

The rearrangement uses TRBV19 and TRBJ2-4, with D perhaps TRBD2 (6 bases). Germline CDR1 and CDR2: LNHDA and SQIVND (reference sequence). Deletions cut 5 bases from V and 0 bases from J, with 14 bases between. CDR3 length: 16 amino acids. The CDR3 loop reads CASSRPDGGAKNIQYF. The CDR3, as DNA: TGTGCCAGTAGTCGCCCGGACGGGGGAGCCAAAAACATTCAGTACTTC.

The CDR3 sequence: CASSSLAGSYEQYF. DNA of the CDR3: TGTGCCAGCAGCTCACTAGCGGGATCATACGAGCAGTACTTC. The chain recombines TRBV7-8 with TRBJ2-7; 10 nucleotides match TRBD2. The CDR3 consists of 14 residues. J gave up 4 bases and V 4 bases, and 4 bases lay outside the gene matches. The germline CDR1 and CDR2 sequences are SGHVS and FQNEAQ.

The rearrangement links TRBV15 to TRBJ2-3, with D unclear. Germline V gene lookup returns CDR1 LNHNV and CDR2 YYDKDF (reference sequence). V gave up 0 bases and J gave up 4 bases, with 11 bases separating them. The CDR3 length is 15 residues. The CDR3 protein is CATSRDWVFPDTQYF. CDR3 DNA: TGTGCCACCAGCAGAGATTGGGTGTTTCCAGATACGCAGTATTTT.

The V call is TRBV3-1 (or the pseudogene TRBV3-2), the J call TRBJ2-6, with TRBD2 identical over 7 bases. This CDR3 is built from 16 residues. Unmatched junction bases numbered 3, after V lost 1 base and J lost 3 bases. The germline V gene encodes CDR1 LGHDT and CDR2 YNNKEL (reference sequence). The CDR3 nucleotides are TGTGCCAGCAGCCAAGCCGGGAGGAGTGGGGCCAACGTCCTGACTTTC. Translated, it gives CASSQAGRSGANVLTF.

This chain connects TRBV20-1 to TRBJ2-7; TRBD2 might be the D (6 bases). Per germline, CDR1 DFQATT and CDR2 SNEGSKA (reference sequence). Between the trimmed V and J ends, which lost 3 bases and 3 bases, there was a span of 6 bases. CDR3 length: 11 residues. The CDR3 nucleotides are TGCAGTGCTAGCGGGAGCTACGAGCAGTACTTC. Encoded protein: CSASGSYEQYF.

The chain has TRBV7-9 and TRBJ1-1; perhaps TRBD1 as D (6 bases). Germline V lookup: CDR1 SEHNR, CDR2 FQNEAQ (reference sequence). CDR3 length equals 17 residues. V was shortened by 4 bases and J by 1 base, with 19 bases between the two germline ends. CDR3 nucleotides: TGTGCCAGCAGCTCCACCGTGTTGGTGGGGGCGAACACTGAAGCTTTCTTT. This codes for CASSSTVLVGANTEAFF.

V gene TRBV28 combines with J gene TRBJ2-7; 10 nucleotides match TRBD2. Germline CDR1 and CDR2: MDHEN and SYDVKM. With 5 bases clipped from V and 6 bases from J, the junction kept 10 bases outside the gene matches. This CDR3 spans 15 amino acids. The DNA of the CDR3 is TGTGCCAGCAGTGCGGCGACTAGCGGGTTGTCCGAGCAGTACTTC. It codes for CASSAATSGLSEQYF.